What follows is one T cell receptor (beta chain) and its context. Its antigen is not known. This record comes from a study of somatic mutations in cytotoxic T cells in rheumatoid arthritis. On the study more broadly: Prior to any treatment and right after diagnosis, patient blood (about 28 ml EDTA) was drawn. At nearly 100% purity, some V beta antibody-stained T-cell populations were flow-sorted, and these included V beta1+ cells that were sequenced for TCRB.

General study points: Patients with rheumatoid arthritis did not differ significantly from age-matched healthy controls in CD8+ T-cell clonality.

V was trimmed by 0 bases and J by 3 bases, leaving 12 bases between them. The CDR3 has 15 amino acids. In the authors' workflow: Published virus-specific TCRB sequences found rare matches among patient CD8+ clones larger than 1%. Sequencing was performed with immunoSEQ multiplex PCR; in TCRdb, only in-frame clones are kept and a portion is missing. That table supplies the V and J calls and clone size; D and trimming were determined from the DNA. This table holds approximately 13,000 clones, 77% found once. Sequencing was carried out using CD8+ T cells sorted from blood. The source of this sequence is an adult with rheumatoid arthritis. This chain connects TRBV5-3 to TRBJ1-1; no firm D call. TRBV5-3 is reported as an ORF; its role is uncertain. The CDR3 nucleotides read TGTGCCAGAAGCTTGGAGCACCCCGGCCACACTGAAGCTTTCTTT. Its translation is CARSLEHPGHTEAFF.